This passage covers 25 T cell receptor beta chains from one sample sequenced in a study of cytomegalovirus exposure and HLA in healthy donors (dated by TCRdb to between 2016 and 2019). Libraries were built with the immunoSEQ multiplex PCR assay. The multiplex PCR relied on a mix of 60 forward primers for TCR Vbeta segments and 13 reverse primers for TCR Jbeta segments. The table was pulled from immuneACCESS by TCRdb, which kept in-frame rearrangements only. Such tables lose some clones; where checked, under half of the loss comes from unresolved V genes, and the rest has no known cause. Present in this sample are some 94,000 clones, around 77% of which were seen just once. The ten largest clones take up more than 3% of the sample. Source material: PBMCs. The origin of the receptors is a man aged 35 to 55 in good health and CMV-seronegative.

The V call is TRBV29-1, the J call TRBJ2-7; 9 positions match TRBD2. Germline-derived CDR1 and CDR2 are SQVTM and ANQGSEA. The V and J ends lost 6 bases and 3 bases, in that order; junction bases with no gene match: 6. The CDR3 loop spans 13 amino acids. The CDR3 region is CSVHHSGSYEQYF. The CDR3 DNA sequence: TGCAGCGTCCACCATAGCGGGAGCTACGAGCAGTACTTC.

The chain employs TRBV2 and TRBJ2-3; 7 bases line up with TRBD2. V gave up 8 bases and J gave up 6 bases; unmatched junction bases: 11. There are 14 residues in the CDR3. Germline-derived CDR1 and CDR2 are SNHLY and FYNNEI. CDR3 DNA sequence: TGTGCCAGCTTACCAGCGGGGCTGGGGGATACGCAGTATTTT. Amino acids: CASLPAGLGDTQYF.

This clone has only a few counts. The chain has TRBV11-2 and TRBJ1-5, with 10 bases that match TRBD1. This CDR3 has 15 residues. Germline V gene sequence: CDR1 SGHAT, CDR2 FQNNGV. Germline trimming cut 5 bases from V and 6 bases from J; bases unmatched to any gene: 7. DNA of the CDR3: TGTGCCAGCAGCCGGGACAGGGGAAAGGGTCAGCCCCAGCATTTT. This gives the protein CASSRDRGKGQPQHF. Looking up the rest from reference TRBV11-2 and TRBJ1-5 gives the full variable domain: EAGVAQSPRYKIIEKRQSVAFWCNPISGHATLYWYQQILGQGPKLLIQFQNNGVVDDSQLPKDRFSAERLKGVDSTLKIQPAKLEDSAVYLCASSRDRGKGQPQHFGDGTRLSIL.

The gene calls are TRBV6-1 and TRBJ2-3; 7 bases line up with TRBD1. The CDR3 has 14 amino acids. CDR1 and CDR2 from the germline V gene are MNHNS and SASEGT. Trimming removed 5 bases from V and 6 bases from J; junction bases left unmatched: 8. CDR3 sequence (DNA): TGTGCCAGCAGTCCTGGGACAGTCGATGATACGCAGTATTTT. It codes for CASSPGTVDDTQYF.

The chain employs TRBV2 and TRBJ2-7, with 10 bases identical to TRBD1. The CDR3 sequence is 15 residues long. Germline CDR1 SNHLY, CDR2 FYNNEI. The V and J ends lost 6 bases and 4 bases, in that order; junction bases with no gene match: 9. The CDR3 sequence is CASRPAGTGVYEQYF. The CDR3 DNA follows: TGTGCCAGCAGACCAGCCGGGACAGGGGTTTACGAGCAGTACTTC.

The chain links TRBV19 to TRBJ2-7, with D possibly matching TRBD1 (6 bases). V was trimmed by 7 bases and J by 0 bases, leaving 16 bases between them. The CDR3 spans 15 residues. The germline V gene has CDR1 LNHDA and CDR2 SQIVND (reference sequence). In DNA form, the CDR3 reads TGTGCCAGTACCCAATCAGGACAGTACTCCTACGAGCAGTACTTC. This translates into CASTQSGQYSYEQYF.

This clone has just one count. The chain has TRBV5-4 and TRBJ2-3; no firm D call. The CDR3 spans 14 residues. Germline-derived CDR1 and CDR2 are SGHNT and YYREEE (reference sequence). V was clipped by 1 base and J by 2 bases, with 8 bases between them. The CDR3, as DNA: TGTGCCAGCAGCTTGAAACAGAACACAGATACGCAGTATTTT. Protein sequence: CASSLKQNTDTQYF.

This clone was counted a single time. The chain employs TRBV5-1 and TRBJ2-1, with 12 bases identical to TRBD2. The CDR3 covers 18 residues. Trimming removed 0 bases from V and 5 bases from J; junction bases left unmatched: 9. Germline V gene data show CDR1 as SGHRS and CDR2 as YFSETQ. The chain's CDR3 is CASSLVLAGGPVHNEQFF. CDR3 bases: TGCGCCAGCAGCTTGGTTCTAGCGGGAGGGCCGGTTCACAATGAGCAGTTCTTC.

The genes are TRBV28 and TRBJ1-1; no reliable D call. This CDR3 has 13 residues. Germline V lookup: CDR1 MDHEN, CDR2 SYDVKM. Trimming cost V 6 bases and J 1 base, with 9 bases left between them. The CDR3 protein is CASSYIGNTEAFF. In DNA form, the CDR3 reads TGTGCCAGCAGCTATATTGGGAACACTGAAGCTTTCTTT. Based on the CDR3 plus reference TRBV28 and TRBJ1-1, the full variable domain is DVKVTQSSRYLVKRTGEKVFLECVQDMDHENMFWYRQDPGLGLRLIYFSYDVKMKEKGDIPEGYSVSREKKERFSLILESASTNQTSMYLCASSYIGNTEAFFGQGTRLTVV.

The genes are TRBV19 and TRBJ1-5; 11 nucleotides match TRBD1. The CDR3 loop spans 16 amino acids. Germline V CDR1 and CDR2: LNHDA, SQIVND (reference sequence). The V gene end was trimmed by 4 bases and the J gene end by 2 bases; junction bases not matched to a gene: 4. The CDR3 region has the DNA TGTGCCAGTAGTAATGGACAGGGGGCTGGCAATCAGCCCCAGCATTTT. As protein: CASSNGQGAGNQPQHF.

The J gene is TRBJ2-1, the V gene TRBV10-1; 7 bases are shared with TRBD2. Germline lookup yields CDR1 WNHNN and CDR2 SYGVQD (reference sequence). This CDR3 spans 12 amino acids. V dropped 5 bases and J dropped 13; count of bases not matched to a gene: 8. The chain's CDR3 is CASSTTGGRQFF. The CDR3 region has the DNA TGCGCCAGCAGTACGACGGGGGGAAGACAGTTCTTC.

J is TRBJ2-2 and V is TRBV5-1; D is unclear. The CDR3 consists of 14 residues. V was shortened by 4 bases and J by 7 bases, with 14 bases between the two germline ends. Germline CDR1 SGHRS, CDR2 YFSETQ. This CDR3 is CASSQRGHDGELFF. As DNA, the CDR3 is TGCGCCAGCAGCCAAAGAGGTCATGACGGGGAGCTGTTTTTT.

V and J are TRBV10-3 and TRBJ2-7; D is perhaps TRBD2 (5 bases). The V end was cut by 2 bases, the J end by 0 bases, with 11 bases between. CDR1 and CDR2 (germline): ENHRY, SYGVKD. This CDR3 has 15 amino acids. The CDR3, as DNA: TGTGCCATCAGTGAGGGAGCGGCTAGCTCCTACGAGCAGTACTTC. Protein product: CAISEGAASSYEQYF.

This rearrangement joins TRBV19 to TRBJ2-1; TRBD2 agrees at 13 bases. The CDR3 consists of 17 residues. V trimming: 1 base; J trimming: 7 bases; junction bases outside the gene matches: 7. In germline, CDR1 is LNHDA, CDR2 SQIVND (reference sequence). The CDR3 sequence is CASSIGTSGGSRNEQFF. DNA for the CDR3: TGTGCCAGTAGTATAGGGACTAGCGGGGGAAGTCGAAATGAGCAGTTCTTC.

V gene TRBV7-2 combines with J gene TRBJ1-1, with no clear D. The germline V and J ends were trimmed by 1 base and 0 bases, with 6 bases remaining between them. The CDR3 is made up of 14 amino acids. Germline V gene data show CDR1 as SGHTA and CDR2 as FQGNSA. The CDR3 nucleotides are TGTGCCAGCAGCTTAGACAGATTGAACACTGAAGCTTTCTTT. As protein: CASSLDRLNTEAFF.

The chain has TRBV7-2 and TRBJ2-7; no reliable D call. CDR1 is SGHTA and CDR2 is FQGNSA in the germline V gene. With 6 bases removed from V and 2 bases from J, the gap between germline ends came to 20 bases. This CDR3 region has 16 residues. CDR3 sequence (DNA): TGTGCCAGCAGGGAATTCGGATCGGGTGTACCCTACGAGCAGTACTTC. Its protein is CASREFGSGVPYEQYF.

The chain has TRBV19 and TRBJ2-3; tentatively, D is TRBD1 (5 bases). Trimming left V 6 bases short and J 0 bases short, with 22 bases between. Germline CDR1 reads LNHDA; CDR2 reads SQIVND (reference sequence). The CDR3 spans 18 residues. The CDR3 DNA sequence: TGTGCCAGTAGCAATTACGCCACAGGAGTGGCTAGCACAGATACGCAGTATTTT. It codes for CASSNYATGVASTDTQYF.

The V call is TRBV2, the J call TRBJ2-3; 11 nucleotides match TRBD2. The CDR3 sequence is 16 residues long. From germline, CDR1 is SNHLY and CDR2 FYNNEI. Trimming removed 7 bases from V and 4 bases from J; junction bases left unmatched: 10. In nucleotides, the CDR3 is TGTGCCAGCACTCGACTAGCGGGACTTGAGTCAGATACGCAGTATTTT. This sequence encodes CASTRLAGLESDTQYF.

The genes are TRBV14 and TRBJ2-7; 7 bases are a match to TRBD1. The CDR3 consists of 14 residues. Germline assignment: CDR1 SGHDN and CDR2 FVKESK. With 1 base clipped from V and 2 bases from J, the junction kept 2 bases outside the gene matches. In DNA, the CDR3 is TGTGCCAGCAGCCAAGGGACAGGCCCCTACGAGCAGTACTTC. This encodes CASSQGTGPYEQYF.

This clone has a handful of counts. The V gene is TRBV7-9, the J gene TRBJ2-5; 10 bases align to TRBD1. Germline CDR1 and CDR2: SEHNR and FQNEAQ (reference sequence). Trimming took 4 bases from V and 5 from J; bases not matched to a gene: 13. CDR3 length: 17 amino acids. Here the CDR3 DNA reads TGTGCCAGCAGCTCCACCCCGGGACAGGGGTTGGGGGAGACCCAGTACTTC. Its protein product is CASSSTPGQGLGETQYF.

The J gene is TRBJ1-1, the V gene TRBV11-2; D is unresolved. Between the trimmed V and J ends, which lost 5 bases and 2 bases, there was a span of 3 bases. This CDR3 is 11 amino acids long. Germline CDR1 and CDR2: SGHAT and FQNNGV. CDR3 region: CASSLNTEAFF. DNA for the CDR3: TGTGCCAGCAGCCTAAACACTGAAGCTTTCTTT.

The V and J genes are TRBV2 and TRBJ1-1; D might be TRBD1 (5 bases). CDR1 is SNHLY, CDR2 FYNNEI, per germline. Trimming took off 3 bases at V and 1 base at J, with 15 bases between the two ends. This CDR3 region has 16 residues. The CDR3 region has the DNA TGTGCCAGCAGTGACGACAGCAGGGTTTCGAACACTGAAGCTTTCTTT. It is translated as CASSDDSRVSNTEAFF.

The V and J genes are TRBV5-6 and TRBJ2-7; no firm D call. This CDR3 has 13 residues. CDR1 is SGHDT, CDR2 YYEEEE, per germline. V lost 1 base to trimming and J lost 0 bases, with 5 bases between them. In DNA, the CDR3 is TGTGCCAGCAGCTTGCCCCTCTCCTACGAGCAGTACTTC. Protein product: CASSLPLSYEQYF.

This clone was seen a few times. The chain has TRBV2 and TRBJ1-1; perhaps TRBD1 as D (6 bases). The germline gives CDR1 SNHLY, CDR2 FYNNEI. Trimming pared 7 bases from V and 0 bases from J, leaving 15 bases between. The CDR3 length is 15 residues. The DNA for the CDR3 is TGTGCCAGCACCGAGCACAGGGCTTTGAACACTGAAGCTTTCTTT. This sequence encodes CASTEHRALNTEAFF. Full variable domain (rest looked up from reference TRBV2 and TRBJ1-1): EPEVTQTPSHQVTQMGQEVILRCVPISNHLYFYWYRQILGQKVEFLVSFYNNEISEKSEIFDDQFSVERPDGSNFTLKIRSTKLEDSAMYFCASTEHRALNTEAFFGQGTRLTVV.

The J gene is TRBJ1-1, the V gene TRBV25-1, with 11 bases aligning to TRBD1. Germline V gene lookup returns CDR1 MGHDK and CDR2 SYGVNS. This CDR3 region has 14 residues. With V trimmed by 6 bases and J by 6 bases, 6 bases remained unmatched. DNA for the CDR3: TGTGCCAGCAGGGGACGGGGACAGGGGGCTGAAGCTTTCTTT. This gives the protein CASRGRGQGAEAFF.